This paragraph covers one T cell receptor (beta chain) sequence. Germline lookup yields CDR1 SGHAT and CDR2 FQDESV (reference sequence). CDR3 length: 15 amino acids. The germline V and J ends were trimmed by 1 base and 0 bases, with 7 bases remaining between them. In the authors' methods: It was from reference gene primer amplification that nucleated cell counts were estimated. The method was immunoSEQ multiplex PCR; TCRdb's version includes in-frame clones alone and lacks a portion of them. That table supplies the V and J calls and clone size; D and trimming were determined from the DNA. Of around 200,000 clones in the sample, 70% to 90% are singletons; the top ten hold more than 2.5%. This sample was taken from a study of blood T cell repertoires in COVID-19. Looking at the study overall: Sample material is recorded as cDNA or gDNA derived from T cells, B-cell-depleted T cells, or PBMCs.

Sequencing input: peripheral blood. This TCR derives from a man aged 60-69 years with acute or convalescent COVID-19. The chain has TRBV11-1 and TRBJ2-1; D not resolved. The CDR3 DNA is TGTGCCAGCAGCTTAGTTTCCAGCTCCTACAATGAGCAGTTCTTC. It specifies CASSLVSSSYNEQFF.